The 3 T cell receptor beta chains in this list originate from one sample, sequenced in a study of CD8 T cells in Susac syndrome. Random hexamers served to reverse transcribe roughly 0.5 to 1 ug RNA. TCRdb reanalysed the immunoSEQ multiplex PCR reads using MiXCR and keeps one entry per CDR3 protein. Of roughly 180,000 distinct CDR3 sequences listed, more than 90% are singletons. The sequencing input was CD4+ T cells from PBMCs. The receptors were gathered from a human donor in good health.

V and J are TRBV7-2 and TRBJ1-5, with D possibly TRBD1 on 5 matching bases. The germline V gene has CDR1 SGHTA and CDR2 FQGNSA. Trimming shortened V by 1 base and J by 0 bases, and 13 bases separated the two germline ends. The CDR3 loop spans 17 amino acids. Written as DNA, the CDR3 is TGTGCCAGCAGCTTAGGTAGGACACGGGATAGCAATCAGCCCCAGCATTTT. It is translated as CASSLGRTRDSNQPQHF.

This chain joins TRBV20-1 and TRBJ2-5; D is uncertain. This CDR3 comprises 13 residues. The V and J ends lost 2 bases and 2 bases respectively, with 9 bases between them. Per the germline V gene, CDR1 is DFQATT and CDR2 is SNEGSKA (reference sequence). The DNA of the CDR3 is TGCAGTGCTAGACTGGCTCAACAAGAGACCCAGTACTTC. Its translation: CSARLAQQETQYF.

J is TRBJ2-1 and V is TRBV5-1, with D tentatively TRBD1 (5 bases). This CDR3 has 14 amino acids. From germline, CDR1 is SGHRS and CDR2 YFSETQ. V was clipped by 0 bases and J by 7 bases, with 11 bases between them. CDR3 residues: CASSLDRRSNEQFF. Here the CDR3 DNA reads TGCGCCAGCAGCTTGGACAGGCGTTCGAATGAGCAGTTCTTC.